The following is a TCR beta chain sequence with its context. Its antigen is unidentified. Germline V gives CDR1 GTSNPN, CDR2 SVGIG (reference sequence). This CDR3 has 15 residues. Trimming at V came to 4 bases and at J to 4 bases, leaving 7 bases not matched to a gene. This sample was taken from a study of beta chain features in type 1 diabetes. The study's findings and limits: Moderate yet significant TCRB CDR3 shortening was seen in Type 1 diabetes patients in all four CD4+ subsets. cDNA-based sequencing might over-represent cells highly expressing TCR.

Reverse transcription of all isolated RNA meant that expressed TCRB transcripts were sequenced. An average about 3.6 million reads came from naive, central memory and regulatory T cell samples. The method was immunoSEQ multiplex PCR; TCRdb's version includes in-frame clones alone and lacks a portion of them. This table has a few hundred thousand clones, 9.6% appearing once. This TCR derives from a woman aged 18 to 35 in good health. The sequenced material came from naive CD4+ T cells from blood. The V gene is TRBV30, the J gene TRBJ2-1; 10 nucleotides match TRBD1. The CDR3 nucleotides read TGTGCCTGGAATCCGGGACAGGGGACTTACAATGAGCAGTTCTTC. Residues: CAWNPGQGTYNEQFF.